The clone carrying this TCR beta chain was found a few times. Its antigen is as yet unknown. Trimming took 5 bases from V and 8 from J; bases not matched to a gene: 7. The length of the CDR3 is 15 residues. Germline CDR1 reads SGHTA; CDR2 reads FQGTGA. TCRdb re-called the 5' RACE reads with MiXCR, one entry per CDR3 protein. Of around 300,000 distinct CDR3 sequences in the sample, approximately 14% were seen once. These data are taken from a study of T-cell memory formation after mild COVID-19. Study-level findings and limits: CD8+ contracting clones occupied EMRA, while CD4+ ones occupied mainly CM and EM. Whether second-wave clones peaking at day 37 were SARS-CoV-2 specific went unconfirmed. Cross-reactive memory apparently joined, as some responding clones appeared in pre-infection memory.

This TCR derives from a man younger than 35 who had mild COVID-19 (a few samples of this study predate the infection). Cell type and time point are not known. The rearrangement joins TRBV7-3 to TRBJ1-6; 9 bases are a match to TRBD1. Sequencing was performed on PBMCs or a T cell subset sorted from them (not recorded which). CDR3 sequence (DNA): TGTGCCAGCAGCGCCACAGGGGGCGCGGATTCACCCCTCCACTTT. Translation gives CASSATGGADSPLHF.